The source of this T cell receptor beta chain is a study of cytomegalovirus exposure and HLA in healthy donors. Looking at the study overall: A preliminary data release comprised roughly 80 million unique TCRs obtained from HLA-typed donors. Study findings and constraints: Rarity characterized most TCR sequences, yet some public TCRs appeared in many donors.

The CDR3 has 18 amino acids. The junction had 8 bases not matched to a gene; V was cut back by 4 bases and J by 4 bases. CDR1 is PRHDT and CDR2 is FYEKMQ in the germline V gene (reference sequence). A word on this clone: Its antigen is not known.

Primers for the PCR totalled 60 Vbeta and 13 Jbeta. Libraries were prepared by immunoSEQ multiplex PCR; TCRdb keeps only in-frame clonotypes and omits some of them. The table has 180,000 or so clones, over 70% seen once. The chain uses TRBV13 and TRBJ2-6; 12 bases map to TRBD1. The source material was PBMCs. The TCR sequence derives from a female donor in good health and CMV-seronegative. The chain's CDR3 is CASSSPGQGAMGANVLTF. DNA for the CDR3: TGTGCCAGCAGCTCCCCGGGACAGGGGGCGATGGGGGCCAACGTCCTGACTTTC.